A selection of T cell receptor beta chains follows, all from one sample in a study of OX40 agonist ivuxolimab in advanced cancers. Sequencing used immunoSEQ multiplex PCR; TCRdb keeps in-frame clones, though not all of them. This sample carries 72,000 or so clones, around 80% of them seen once, and the ten largest clones take 0.95% to 1.5%. Sequencing used CD4+ or CD8+ T cells sorted from blood, obtained in a trial of the OX40 agonist ivuxolimab. These TCRs come from an adult with an advanced solid tumor such as melanoma, head and neck, liver or kidney cancer. CDR3s include the opening cysteine and the closing phenylalanine or tryptophan. A D gene is named only where the DNA matches it firmly. Size is omitted from some rows. Given values are once, few, many or a class for expanded clones.

.	TRBV7-3	TRBD2	TRBJ2-1	TGTGCCAGCAGCTTAGCGGGGGTTGCGAATGAGCAGTTCTTC	CASSLAGVANEQFF
.	TRBV6-1	.	TRBJ1-1	TGTGCCAGCAGTGAACGGTTGAACACTGAAGCTTTCTTT	CASSERLNTEAFF
.	TRBV5-6	.	TRBJ1-5	TGTGCCAGCAGCTTACAGGTCAGGGTCTTGCAGCCCCAGCATTTT	CASSLQVRVLQPQHF
.	TRBV10-1	.	TRBJ1-1	TGCGCCAGCACCGGCGAGGGCACTGAAGCTTTCTTT	CASTGEGTEAFF
once	TRBV6-1	TRBD1	TRBJ1-2	TGTGCCAGCAGACCACCCGGGACAGGGATGAGCACCTTC	CASRPPGTGMSTF
.	TRBV2	.	TRBJ1-3	TGTGCCAGCCGAGTCACCTCCGGAAACACCATATATTTT	CASRVTSGNTIYF
.	TRBV18	.	TRBJ2-3	TGTGCCAGCTCACCAGCGGGGTCTTCTAGGGATACGCAGTATTTT	CASSPAGSSRDTQYF
.	TRBV5-1	.	TRBJ2-7	TGCGCCAGCAGCTTGGCCGGAAGCTACGAGCAGTACTTC	CASSLAGSYEQYF
few	TRBV6-1	.	TRBJ1-1	TGTGCCAGCAGGAGGGAGACGGACACTGAAGCTTTCTTT	CASRRETDTEAFF
once	TRBV18	.	TRBJ1-1	TGTGCCAGCTCACCTGGGGAGGAGGCTGAAGCTTTCTTT	CASSPGEEAEAFF
once	TRBV30	.	TRBJ2-1	TGTGCCTGGACCTACCCCGGGGGTAGAGGTCAGAATGAGCAGTTCTTC	CAWTYPGGRGQNEQFF
once	TRBV7-2	TRBD1	TRBJ1-2	TGTGCCAGCAGCTCCGGGACAGGCAACCTCTATGGCTACACCTTC	CASSSGTGNLYGYTF
.	TRBV27	.	TRBJ2-7	TGTGCCAGCAGTCTCGAGCGCTACGAGCAGTACTTC	CASSLERYEQYF
.	TRBV7-9	.	TRBJ1-4	TGTGCCAGCAGCTTAGTAGGGCAGGCGGAACTGTTTTTT	CASSLVGQAELFF
.	TRBV6-1	.	TRBJ1-1	TGTGCCAGCATATTGGTTAACACTGAAGCTTTCTTT	CASILVNTEAFF
.	TRBV29-1	TRBD1	TRBJ2-2	TGCAGCGTTAGTCCGGGACAGGGCGAGTTAGGGGAGCTGTTTTTT	CSVSPGQGELGELFF
.	TRBV5-1	.	TRBJ2-1	TGCGCCAGCAGCTTGGCCTTCCGACGGGAAGAGTCCAATGAGCAGTTCTTC	CASSLAFRREESNEQFF
.	TRBV2	.	TRBJ1-3	TGTGCCAGCAACAGGGACCATTCTGGAAACACCATATATTTT	CASNRDHSGNTIYF
.	TRBV5-1	TRBD2	TRBJ2-2	TGCGCCAGCGGGTCTAGCGGGGACACGAACACCGGGGAGCTGTTTTTT	CASGSSGDTNTGELFF
.	TRBV21-1	.	TRBJ1-1	TGTGCCAGCAGGCTTTGGATGGGACAGGGATCATCCGAAGCTTTCTTT	CASRLWMGQGSSEAFF
.	TRBV7-7	.	TRBJ1-2	TGTGCCAGCATAGAAATTATTAGGGGTGGCTACACCTTC	CASIEIIRGGYTF
.	TRBV27	.	TRBJ2-7	TGTGCCAGCGGCCGGACAGAAGATTACGAGCAGTACTTC	CASGRTEDYEQYF
.	TRBV7-9	.	TRBJ1-4	TGTGCCAGCAGCCTTACAGGGTTAACTAATGAAAAACTGTTTTTT	CASSLTGLTNEKLFF
.	TRBV4-3	TRBD1	TRBJ2-5	TGCGCCAGCAGCCAAGACCGAGGGGGCGAGACCCAGTACTTC	CASSQDRGGETQYF
.	TRBV6-5	TRBD1	TRBJ1-2	TGTGCCAGCAGTGAGGGACAGGGATATGGCTACACCTTC	CASSEGQGYGYTF
.	TRBV30	.	TRBJ1-2	TGTGCCTGGAGTGTAGAACGGGACGTTGGCTACACCTTC	CAWSVERDVGYTF
once	TRBV6-5	.	TRBJ1-3	TGTGCCAGCAGTTCCATGACAGGTACCTCTGGAAACACCATATATTTT	CASSSMTGTSGNTIYF
.	TRBV5-4	.	TRBJ1-2	TGTGCCAGCAGCTTGGTTTGGGAGGGCGGCTACACCTTC	CASSLVWEGGYTF
once	TRBV5-4	TRBD1	TRBJ2-7	TGTGCCAGCAGCTCGGCAGGGGGCCCCTACGAGCAGTACTTC	CASSSAGGPYEQYF
.	TRBV27	.	TRBJ1-2	TGTGCCAGCAGTTTAAACTCCGGGGGAAGGGGCTACACCTTC	CASSLNSGGRGYTF
once	TRBV7-9	.	TRBJ2-3	TGTGCCAGCAGCTGGGTCGACTTAACAGATACGCAGTATTTT	CASSWVDLTDTQYF
.	TRBV30	.	TRBJ1-6	TGTGCCTGGTCGTCCGTGGGAAATTCACCCCTCCACTTT	CAWSSVGNSPLHF
few	TRBV7-9	.	TRBJ1-2	TGTGCCAGCAGCTTAGAGGTTCCAGGGAATGGCTACACCTTC	CASSLEVPGNGYTF
.	TRBV14	.	TRBJ1-6	TGTGCCAGCAGCCAAAAGTGGGCGAATTCACCCCTCCACTTT	CASSQKWANSPLHF
few	TRBV7-7	.	TRBJ1-5	TGTGCCAGCAGCATAAATAGCAATCAGCCCCAGCATTTT	CASSINSNQPQHF
.	TRBV30	.	TRBJ1-5	TGTGCCTGGAGAAGCAAGGGGAATCAGCCCCAGCATTTT	CAWRSKGNQPQHF
.	TRBV2	.	TRBJ2-7	TGTGCCAGCAGCGTTACCGTCGGGCTATACGAGCAGTACTTC	CASSVTVGLYEQYF
.	TRBV5-1	.	TRBJ2-7	TGCGCCAGCAGCTTGGCCTCAGGCTTTGTCGAGCAGTACTTC	CASSLASGFVEQYF
.	TRBV5-3	.	TRBJ2-7	TGTGCCAGAAAACGCCGACGCTACGAGCAGTACTTC	CARKRRRYEQYF
.	TRBV30	.	TRBJ1-5	TGTGCCTGGAGCCCCAAAGGGCAGAATCAGCCCCAGCATTTT	CAWSPKGQNQPQHF
.	TRBV7-2	TRBD1	TRBJ1-5	TGTGCCAGCAGCCAAGGACAGGGGGGCATTGAGAGCAATCAGCCCCAGCATTTT	CASSQGQGGIESNQPQHF
.	TRBV10-3	.	TRBJ2-2	TGTGCCATCAGACCGGACAGAAACACCGGGGAGCTGTTTTTT	CAIRPDRNTGELFF
.	TRBV18	.	TRBJ2-1	TGTGCCAGCTCCTCGGGACGCCTCTCCTACAATGAGCAGTTCTTC	CASSSGRLSYNEQFF
.	TRBV5-4	.	TRBJ2-1	TGTGCCAGCAGCTTGGTCGGGGGGCCAGGTAATGAGCAGTTCTTC	CASSLVGGPGNEQFF
.	TRBV30	.	TRBJ2-7	TGTGCCTGGAGTGGCGGAATCTACGAGCAGTACTTC	CAWSGGIYEQYF
.	TRBV5-1	.	TRBJ2-3	TGCGCCAGCAGCAAGCAGGGGATTAGTAGAGATACGCAGTATTTT	CASSKQGISRDTQYF
.	TRBV25-1	.	TRBJ1-4	TGTGCCAGCAGTGAATATGGGGGAACTAATGAAAAACTGTTTTTT	CASSEYGGTNEKLFF
.	TRBV28	TRBD2	TRBJ2-7	TGTGCCAGCAGTCCCATTCCCTTGCTAGCGGGGGTTGGCGAGCAGTACTTC	CASSPIPLLAGVGEQYF
.	TRBV7-9	TRBD1	TRBJ2-4	TGTGCCAGCAGCTTAGGACAGGGCACCAAAAACATTCAGTACTTC	CASSLGQGTKNIQYF
few	TRBV19	.	TRBJ1-6	TGTGCCAGTAGTATGGGGGGCTTTAATTCACCCCTCCACTTT	CASSMGGFNSPLHF
.	TRBV6-1	.	TRBJ2-7	TGTGCCAGCAGTTCGGACAGCCTTTCCTACGAGCAGTACTTC	CASSSDSLSYEQYF
.	TRBV5-1	.	TRBJ1-2	TGCGCCAGCAGCTACCAAGGGGGGAACTATGGCTACACCTTC	CASSYQGGNYGYTF
few	TRBV6-6	.	TRBJ1-3	TGTGCCAGCAGAATAGGACAGAACTCTGGAAACACCATATATTTT	CASRIGQNSGNTIYF
.	TRBV5-1	TRBD1	TRBJ1-1	TGCGCCAGCAGCTTGGCTCCCGGGACAGGGACTGAAGCTTTCTTT	CASSLAPGTGTEAFF